These T cell receptor beta chains were read from a single sample in a study of response to subunit inactivated influenza vaccine. TCRdb ran MiXCR on the RT-PCR reads and lists one entry per CDR3 protein. The sample consists of over 150,000 distinct CDR3 sequences, about 10% of them appearing once. The source material was CD8+ T cells sorted from PBMCs, sampled about 23 months after vaccination. The receptors originated from a man in his fifties or sixties who received an inactivated influenza vaccine. Both conserved end residues are part of each CDR3. The D gene is left open where the match is weak. Expanded clones are given a class, and other clones once, few, many or no size at all.

many | . | TRBJ1-5 | TRBV27 | CASSLSGLGGNQPQHF | TGTGCCAGCAGTTTATCTGGGCTGGGGGGCAATCAGCCCCAGCATTTT
. | TRBD1 | TRBJ2-7 | TRBV19 | CASSPRDRLYEQYF | TGTGCCAGTTCCCCTCGGGACAGGCTCTACGAGCAGTACTTC
many | TRBD2 | TRBJ2-5 | TRBV29-1 | CSVLTLAGGRETQYF | TGCAGCGTTCTTACCCTAGCGGGAGGCCGAGAGACCCAGTACTTC
. | . | TRBJ2-3 | TRBV28 | CASSLTAQAASDTQYF | TGTGCCAGCAGTTTAACCGCACAAGCGGCTTCAGATACGCAGTATTTT
. | . | TRBJ2-7 | TRBV7-9 | CASSLESGGAYEQYF | TGTGCCAGCAGCTTAGAATCAGGCGGGGCCTACGAGCAGTACTTC
. | . | TRBJ1-5 | TRBV11-2 | CASSPGIGFDQPQHF | TGTGCCAGCAGCCCCGGGATTGGGTTCGATCAGCCCCAGCATTTT
few | . | TRBJ2-3 | TRBV6-5 | CASSYSSRTDTQYF | TGTGCCAGCAGTTATAGTTCCAGAACAGATACGCAGTATTTT
. | . | TRBJ2-2 | TRBV7-9 | CASSSVWGAPGELFF | TGTGCCAGCAGCTCTGTATGGGGGGCCCCCGGGGAGCTGTTTTTT
. | . | TRBJ2-5 | TRBV14 | CASSQRTGGAETQYF | TGTGCCAGCAGCCAACGGACAGGCGGGGCCGAGACCCAGTACTTC
few | TRBD1 | TRBJ1-1 | TRBV10-3 | CAISEGQGAYTEAFF | TGTGCCATCAGTGAGGGACAGGGGGCTTACACTGAAGCTTTCTTT
. | . | TRBJ1-3 | TRBV4-3 | CASSQDSRGRGNTIYF | TGCGCCAGCAGCCAAGATTCGAGGGGTCGGGGAAATACCATATATTTT
. | . | TRBJ2-3 | TRBV20-1 | CCARDQPSLVADTQYF | TGCTGTGCTAGAGATCAACCTAGCCTGGTTGCAGATACGCAGTATTTT
. | . | TRBJ2-2 | TRBV5-1 | CASSLAPGYTGELFF | TGCGCCAGCAGCTTGGCCCCGGGTTACACCGGGGAGCTGTTTTTT
many | TRBD1 | TRBJ2-2 | TRBV28 | CASSLLLGQGASGELFF | TGTGCCAGCAGTTTGCTTTTGGGACAGGGGGCGAGCGGGGAGCTGTTTTTT
many | TRBD1 | TRBJ2-7 | TRBV28 | CASYGATGTYEQYF | TGTGCCAGCTACGGAGCGACAGGGACCTACGAGCAGTACTTC
. | . | TRBJ1-1 | TRBV20-1 | CSARDLGVPNTEAFF | TGCAGTGCTAGAGATCTTGGGGTGCCGAACACTGAAGCTTTCTTT
many | TRBD1 | TRBJ2-7 | TRBV12-3/TRBV12-4 | CASRGTASSYEQYF | TGTGCCAGCAGGGGGACAGCCTCCTCCTACGAGCAGTACTTC
many | . | TRBJ1-6 | TRBV6-1 | CASSRPEGDNSPLHF | TGTGCCAGCAGTCGCCCAGAGGGGGACAATTCACCCCTCCACTTT
. | TRBD2 | TRBJ2-3 | TRBV4-2 | CASSQGRLAGDTDTQYF | TGTGCCAGCAGCCAAGGGCGACTAGCGGGGGACACAGATACGCAGTATTTT
. | TRBD2 | TRBJ2-1 | TRBV6-5 | CASSYSRLAGSYNEQFF | TGTGCCAGCAGTTACTCCAGACTAGCGGGATCCTACAATGAGCAGTTCTTC
many | . | TRBJ2-3 | TRBV12-3/TRBV12-4 | CASSLLQGDTQYF | TGTGCCAGCAGTCTCCTACAGGGAGATACGCAGTATTTT
many | . | TRBJ2-1 | TRBV4-2 | CASSPVGNEQFF | TGTGCCAGCAGCCCGGTAGGCAATGAGCAGTTCTTC
few | TRBD2 | TRBJ2-1 | TRBV12-3/TRBV12-4 | CASRDKLAGDHNEQFF | TGTGCCAGCAGGGACAAACTAGCGGGGGACCACAATGAGCAGTTCTTC
many | . | TRBJ2-2 | TRBV7-6 | CASSLAGNTGELFF | TGTGCCAGCAGCTTAGCTGGGAACACCGGGGAGCTGTTTTTT
many | TRBD1 | TRBJ2-3 | TRBV5-1 | CASSLEGASTDTQYF | TGCGCCAGCAGCTTGGAGGGGGCTAGCACAGATACGCAGTATTTT
. | . | TRBJ2-1 | TRBV4-3 | CASSQEQYVSYNEQFF | TGCGCCAGCAGCCAAGAACAGTACGTTTCCTACAATGAGCAGTTCTTC
few | . | TRBJ2-2 | TRBV10-3 | CAISEPGLNTGELFF | TGTGCCATCAGTGAGCCGGGACTTAACACCGGGGAGCTGTTTTTT
few | . | TRBJ1-5 | TRBV3-1 | CASSQSGSNQPQHF | TGTGCCAGCAGCCAATCCGGTAGCAATCAGCCCCAGCATTTT
few | TRBD2 | TRBJ2-1 | TRBV10-2 | CASQTSGGRNEQFF | TGCGCCAGCCAGACTAGCGGGGGGCGGAATGAGCAGTTCTTC
. | . | TRBJ1-5 | TRBV4-3 | CASSQDGTRPNQPQHF | TGCGCCAGCAGCCAAGACGGGACGCGTCCGAATCAGCCCCAGCATTTT
. | TRBD2 | TRBJ2-7 | TRBV28 | CASSLGRSGRYEQYF | TGTGCCAGCAGTTTAGGCCGTAGCGGGCGCTACGAGCAGTACTTC
. | . | TRBJ2-7 | TRBV4-1 | CASSQDFGGYEQYF | TGCGCCAGCAGCCAAGATTTTGGGGGGTACGAGCAGTACTTC
. | . | TRBJ1-2 | TRBV6-2/TRBV6-3 | CASSPARNYGYTF | TGTGCCAGCAGCCCAGCCAGGAACTATGGCTACACCTTC